The entry below gives a single TCR beta chain sequence along with its context. Its antigen is unknown. A read error may account for a junction end that differs from germline. The sample originates from a study of cytomegalovirus exposure and HLA in healthy donors. Study-wide background: From donors who were HLA-typed, an early data release held approximately 91 million unique TCRs. Findings and limits, study-wide: Researchers left out some V segments, among them TRBV6-2 and TRBV6-3, as indistinguishable. It was reported that the classifier diagnosed cytomegalovirus status with high specificity and sensitivity in both the original and validation cohorts.

The CDR3 spans 13 residues. The V gene's germline CDR1 is LNHDA and CDR2 SQIVND (reference sequence). PCR involved 60 Vbeta and 13 Jbeta primers. Libraries were prepared by immunoSEQ multiplex PCR; TCRdb keeps only in-frame clonotypes and omits some of them. This repertoire shows 200,000 or so clones, 84% found once; its top ten account for approximately 0.26%. The chain uses TRBV19 and TRBJ2-2; the D gene is possibly TRBD2 (5 bases). Sequenced: PBMCs. This TCR was recovered from a boy aged 5-17 years in good health and CMV-seronegative. The CDR3 sequence: CASSEVNTGELLF. For the CDR3, the DNA is TGTGCCAGTAGTGAAGTGAACACCGGGGAGCTGCTTTTT.